The clone carrying this T cell receptor (beta chain) has a handful of counts. Its antigen is currently unknown. Every participating donor gave one draw, a heparinised blood sample averaging approximately 120 mL. Naive, central memory, regulatory and stem cell-like memory cells within the CD4+ compartment were sorted using CD45RO/CCR7/CD25/CD127/CD95/CD27. The investigators reverse transcribed all of the isolated RNA, so they sequenced expressed TCRB transcripts. Sequencing was performed with immunoSEQ multiplex PCR; in TCRdb, only in-frame clones are kept and a portion is missing. Among fewer than 650,000 clones listed, around 15% were seen once. This entry comes from a study of beta chain features in type 1 diabetes. For the study at large: The number of sorted cells examined across all samples was roughly 100,000,000. Overall study findings and caveats: The cDNA sequencing approach could over-represent high-TCR-expressing cells.

V lost 5 bases to trimming and J lost 2 bases, with 14 bases between them. Germline lookup yields CDR1 SEHNR and CDR2 FQNEAQ (reference sequence). The CDR3 covers 15 residues. What was sequenced was naive CD4+ T cells from blood. The TCR comes from a man aged 18 to 30 in good health. The gene calls are TRBV7-9 and TRBJ2-3; D perhaps matches TRBD2 (5 bases). CDR3 in amino acids: CASSPGRSDTDTQYF. The CDR3 DNA reads TGTGCCAGCAGCCCGGGAAGGTCCGACACAGATACGCAGTATTTT.